The 2 T cell receptor beta chains given below trace back to one sample, sequenced in a study of shared clonotypes between healthy human individuals. Method: immunoSEQ multiplex PCR; TCRdb's copy keeps in-frame clones and lacks some. Found here are roughly 1,500,000 clones, under 99% of them singletons; the top ten hold approximately 0.45%. The sequenced sample was naive CD4+ T cells sorted from blood. Subset indicated: CD45RA+ positively selected. These receptors were obtained from a man between 25 and 39 years old in good health.

Notes on this clone: The junction shows a germline mismatch at one end, possibly a read error. The rearrangement uses TRBV4-3 and TRBJ2-3, with TRBD2 matching 10 bases. The CDR3 is 14 residues long. Germline V gives CDR1 LGHNA, CDR2 YSLEER. Here the CDR3 DNA reads TGCGCCAGCAGCCAAGCCCTCCTAGCGGGAGTGACTCATTTT. Translated: CASSQALLAGVTHF.

The chain employs TRBV18 and TRBJ2-3; 12 bases fit TRBD2. Trimming took 4 bases from V and 0 from J; bases not matched to a gene: 11. CDR1 and CDR2 (germline): KGHSH, LQKENI. This CDR3 is 19 amino acids long. The CDR3 is CASSHLRLAGALSTDTQYF. In DNA form, the CDR3 reads TGTGCCAGCTCACACCTTAGACTAGCGGGAGCTCTAAGCACAGATACGCAGTATTTT.